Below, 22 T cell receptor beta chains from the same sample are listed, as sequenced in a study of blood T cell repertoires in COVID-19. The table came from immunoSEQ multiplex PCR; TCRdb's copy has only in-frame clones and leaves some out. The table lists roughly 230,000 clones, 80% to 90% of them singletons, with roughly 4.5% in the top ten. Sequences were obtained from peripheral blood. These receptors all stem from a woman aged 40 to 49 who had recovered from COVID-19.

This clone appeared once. The CDR3 DNA is TGTGCCAACGGGGAACAGGGTCCTAATTCACCCCTCCACTTT. Protein product: CANGEQGPNSPLHF. The rearrangement uses TRBV28 and TRBJ1-6; D might be TRBD1 (6 bases). The CDR3 runs to 14 residues. From germline, CDR1 is MDHEN and CDR2 SYDVKM. V lost 10 bases, J lost 6 bases, and 16 bases lay in between.

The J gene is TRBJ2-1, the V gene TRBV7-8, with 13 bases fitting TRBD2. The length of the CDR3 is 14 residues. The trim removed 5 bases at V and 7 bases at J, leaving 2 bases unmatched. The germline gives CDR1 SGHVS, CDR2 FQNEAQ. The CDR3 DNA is TGTGCCAGCAGCAAGGGACTAGCGGGAAATGAGCAGTTCTTC. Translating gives CASSKGLAGNEQFF.

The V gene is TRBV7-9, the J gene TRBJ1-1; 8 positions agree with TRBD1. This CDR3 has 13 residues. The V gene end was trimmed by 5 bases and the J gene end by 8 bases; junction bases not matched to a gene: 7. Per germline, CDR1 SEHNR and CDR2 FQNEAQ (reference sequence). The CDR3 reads CASSQPDRAEAFF. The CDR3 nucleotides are TGTGCCAGCAGCCAACCGGACAGGGCCGAAGCTTTCTTT.

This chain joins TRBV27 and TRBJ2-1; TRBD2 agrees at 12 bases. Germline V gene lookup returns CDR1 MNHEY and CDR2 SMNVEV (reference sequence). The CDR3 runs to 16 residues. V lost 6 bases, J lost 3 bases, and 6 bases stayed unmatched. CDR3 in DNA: TGTGCCAGCAGGAAAGAGGGACTAGCGGGCTACAATGAGCAGTTCTTC. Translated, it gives CASRKEGLAGYNEQFF.

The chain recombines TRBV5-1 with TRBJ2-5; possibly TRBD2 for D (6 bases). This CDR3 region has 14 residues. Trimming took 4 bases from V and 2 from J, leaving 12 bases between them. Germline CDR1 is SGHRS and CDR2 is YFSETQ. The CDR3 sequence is CASSRSGTQETQYF. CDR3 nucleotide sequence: TGCGCCAGCAGCCGGAGTGGGACTCAAGAGACCCAGTACTTC.

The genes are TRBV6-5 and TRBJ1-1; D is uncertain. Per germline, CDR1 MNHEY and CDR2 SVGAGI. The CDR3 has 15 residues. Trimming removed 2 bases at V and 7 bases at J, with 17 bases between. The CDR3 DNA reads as TGTGCCAGCAGTTACAGATCGGGAGCCGACGGTGAAGCTTTCTTT. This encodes CASSYRSGADGEAFF.

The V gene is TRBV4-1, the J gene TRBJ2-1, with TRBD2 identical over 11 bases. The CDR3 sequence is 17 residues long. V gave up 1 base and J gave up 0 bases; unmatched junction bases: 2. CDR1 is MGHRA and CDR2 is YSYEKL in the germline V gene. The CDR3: CASSQVGLAGSYNEQFF. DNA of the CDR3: TGCGCCAGCAGCCAAGTTGGACTAGCGGGCTCCTACAATGAGCAGTTCTTC.

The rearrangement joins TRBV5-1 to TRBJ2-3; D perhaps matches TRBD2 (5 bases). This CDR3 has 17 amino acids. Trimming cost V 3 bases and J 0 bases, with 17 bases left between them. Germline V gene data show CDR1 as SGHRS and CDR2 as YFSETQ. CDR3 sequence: CASSYSGPEGSTDTQYF. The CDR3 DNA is TGCGCCAGCAGCTACTCTGGGCCTGAGGGTAGCACAGATACGCAGTATTTT.

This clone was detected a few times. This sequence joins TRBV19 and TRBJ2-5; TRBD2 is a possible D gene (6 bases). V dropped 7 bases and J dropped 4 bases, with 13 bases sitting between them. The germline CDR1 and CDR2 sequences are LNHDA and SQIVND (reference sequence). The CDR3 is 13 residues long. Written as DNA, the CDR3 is TGTGCCAGTACCACGACCGGGGGAGAGACCCAGTACTTC. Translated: CASTTTGGETQYF.

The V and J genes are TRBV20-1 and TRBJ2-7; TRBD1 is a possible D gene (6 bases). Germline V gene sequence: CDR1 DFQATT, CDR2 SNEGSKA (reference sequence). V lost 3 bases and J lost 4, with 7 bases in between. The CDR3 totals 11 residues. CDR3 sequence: CSASQGYEQYV. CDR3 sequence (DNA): TGCAGTGCTAGCCAGGGGTACGAGCAGTACGTC.

CDR3 region: CASSLGQGRLMGYEQYF. The CDR3, as DNA: TGTGCCAGCAGCTTAGGTCAGGGGCGCCTTATGGGTTACGAGCAGTACTTC. V is TRBV5-6 and J is TRBJ2-7; perhaps TRBD1 as D (6 bases). This CDR3 spans 17 amino acids. Trimming shortened V by 2 bases and J by 4 bases, and 22 bases separated the two germline ends. CDR1 is SGHDT and CDR2 is YYEEEE in the germline V gene.

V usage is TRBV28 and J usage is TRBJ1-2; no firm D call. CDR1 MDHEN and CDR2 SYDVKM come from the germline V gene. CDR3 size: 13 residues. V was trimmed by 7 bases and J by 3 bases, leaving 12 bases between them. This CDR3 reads CASTSAADYGYTF. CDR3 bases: TGTGCCAGCACCTCGGCGGCTGACTATGGCTACACCTTC.

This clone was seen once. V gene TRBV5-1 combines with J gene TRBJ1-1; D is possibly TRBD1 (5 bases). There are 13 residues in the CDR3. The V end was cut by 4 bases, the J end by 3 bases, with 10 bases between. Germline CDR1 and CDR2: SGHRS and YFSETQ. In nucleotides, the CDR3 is TGCGCCAGCAGCACCGGGGGAGACACTGAAGCTTTCTTT. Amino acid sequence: CASSTGGDTEAFF.

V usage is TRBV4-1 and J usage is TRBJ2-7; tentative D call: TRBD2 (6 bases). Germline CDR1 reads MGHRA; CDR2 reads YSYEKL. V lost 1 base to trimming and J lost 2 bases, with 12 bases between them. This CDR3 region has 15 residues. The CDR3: CASSQGGGSTYEQYF. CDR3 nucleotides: TGCGCCAGCAGCCAAGGTGGGGGGAGCACCTACGAGCAGTACTTC.

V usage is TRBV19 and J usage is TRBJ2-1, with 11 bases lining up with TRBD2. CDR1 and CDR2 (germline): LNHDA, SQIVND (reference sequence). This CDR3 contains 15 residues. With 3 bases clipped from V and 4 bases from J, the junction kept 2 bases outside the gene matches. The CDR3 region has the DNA TGTGCCAGTAGTATGGGACTAGCGGCTTACAATGAGCAGTTCTTC. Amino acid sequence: CASSMGLAAYNEQFF.

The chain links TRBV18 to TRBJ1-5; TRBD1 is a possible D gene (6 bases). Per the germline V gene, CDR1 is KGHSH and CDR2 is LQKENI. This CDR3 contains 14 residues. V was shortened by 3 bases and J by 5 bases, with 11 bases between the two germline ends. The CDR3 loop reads CASSPGTFDQPQHF. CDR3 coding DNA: TGTGCCAGCTCACCGGGGACATTCGATCAGCCCCAGCATTTT.

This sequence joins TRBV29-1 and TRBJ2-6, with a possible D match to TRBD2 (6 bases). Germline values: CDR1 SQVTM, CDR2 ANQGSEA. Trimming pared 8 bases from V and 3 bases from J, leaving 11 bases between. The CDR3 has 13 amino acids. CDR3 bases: TGCAGCTTCCGGGGACTTGGGGCCAACGTCCTGACTTTC. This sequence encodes CSFRGLGANVLTF.

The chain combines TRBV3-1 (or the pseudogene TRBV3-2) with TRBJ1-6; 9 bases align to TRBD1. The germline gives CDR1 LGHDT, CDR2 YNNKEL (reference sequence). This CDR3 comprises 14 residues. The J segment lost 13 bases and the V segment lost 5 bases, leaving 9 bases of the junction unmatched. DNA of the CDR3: TGTGCCAGCAGCTACGGGGGACAGGGCTCTCCCCTCCACTTT. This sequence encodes CASSYGGQGSPLHF.

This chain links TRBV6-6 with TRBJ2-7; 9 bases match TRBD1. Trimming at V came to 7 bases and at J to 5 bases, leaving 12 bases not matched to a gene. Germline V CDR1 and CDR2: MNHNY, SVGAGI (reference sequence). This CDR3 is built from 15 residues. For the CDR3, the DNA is TGTGCCAGCACCCGACGTGGCACAGGGGGCCACGAGCAGTACTTC. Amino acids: CASTRRGTGGHEQYF.

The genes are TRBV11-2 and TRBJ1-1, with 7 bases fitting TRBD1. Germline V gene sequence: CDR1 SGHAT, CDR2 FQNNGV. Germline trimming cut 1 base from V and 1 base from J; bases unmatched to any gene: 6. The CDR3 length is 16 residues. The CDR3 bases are TGTGCCAGCAGCTTAGGAGGAGCAGGGGGGAACACTGAAGCTTTCTTT. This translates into CASSLGGAGGNTEAFF.

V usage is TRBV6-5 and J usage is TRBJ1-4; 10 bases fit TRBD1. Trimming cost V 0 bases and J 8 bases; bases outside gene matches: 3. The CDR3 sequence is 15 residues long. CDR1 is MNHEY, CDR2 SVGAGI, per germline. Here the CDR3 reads CASSYSGTGEEKLFF. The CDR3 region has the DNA TGTGCCAGCAGTTACTCAGGGACAGGGGAGGAAAAACTGTTTTTT.

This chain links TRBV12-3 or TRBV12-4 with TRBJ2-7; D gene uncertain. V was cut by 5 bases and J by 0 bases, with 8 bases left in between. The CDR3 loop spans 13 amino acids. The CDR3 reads CASSLQSSYEQYV. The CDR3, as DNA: TGTGCCAGCAGTCTCCAGTCCTCCTACGAGCAGTACGTC.